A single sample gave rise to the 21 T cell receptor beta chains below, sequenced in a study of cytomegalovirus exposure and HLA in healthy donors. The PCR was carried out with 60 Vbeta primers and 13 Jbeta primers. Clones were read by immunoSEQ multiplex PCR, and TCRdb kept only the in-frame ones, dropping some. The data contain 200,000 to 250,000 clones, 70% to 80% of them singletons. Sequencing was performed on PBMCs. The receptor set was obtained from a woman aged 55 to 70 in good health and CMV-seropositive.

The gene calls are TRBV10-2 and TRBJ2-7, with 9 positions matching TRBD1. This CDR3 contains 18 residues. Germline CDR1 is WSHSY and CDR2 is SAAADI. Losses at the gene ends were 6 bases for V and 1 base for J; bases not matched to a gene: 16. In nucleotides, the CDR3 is TGCGCCAGCAGGGGTAGTAGGACAGGGGCCTTCTGGTCCTACGAGCAGTACTTC. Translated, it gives CASRGSRTGAFWSYEQYF.

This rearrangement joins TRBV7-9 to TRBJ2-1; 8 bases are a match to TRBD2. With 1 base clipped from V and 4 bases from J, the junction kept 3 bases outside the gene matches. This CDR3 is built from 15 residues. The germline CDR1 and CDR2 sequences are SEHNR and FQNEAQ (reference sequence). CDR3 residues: CASSLGSSGYNEQFF. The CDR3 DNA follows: TGTGCCAGCAGCTTAGGGTCTAGCGGGTACAATGAGCAGTTCTTC.

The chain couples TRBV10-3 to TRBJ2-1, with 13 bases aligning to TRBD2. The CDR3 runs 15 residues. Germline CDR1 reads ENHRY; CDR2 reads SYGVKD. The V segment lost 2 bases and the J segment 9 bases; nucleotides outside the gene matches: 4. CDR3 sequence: CAISEGLAGDGEQFF. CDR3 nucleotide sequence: TGTGCCATCAGTGAGGGACTAGCGGGAGATGGTGAGCAGTTCTTC.

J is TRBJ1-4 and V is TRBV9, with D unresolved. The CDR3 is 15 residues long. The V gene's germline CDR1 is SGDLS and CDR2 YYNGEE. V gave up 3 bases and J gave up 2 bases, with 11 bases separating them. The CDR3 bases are TGTGCCAGCAGCGCCATGACGGGTACTAATGAAAAACTGTTTTTT. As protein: CASSAMTGTNEKLFF.

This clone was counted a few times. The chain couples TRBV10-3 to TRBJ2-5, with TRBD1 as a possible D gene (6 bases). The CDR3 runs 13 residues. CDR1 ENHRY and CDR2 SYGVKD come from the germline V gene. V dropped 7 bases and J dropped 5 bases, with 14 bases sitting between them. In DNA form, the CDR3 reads TGTGCCATCAATCCTACAGGGATGGAGACCCAGTACTTC. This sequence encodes CAINPTGMETQYF.

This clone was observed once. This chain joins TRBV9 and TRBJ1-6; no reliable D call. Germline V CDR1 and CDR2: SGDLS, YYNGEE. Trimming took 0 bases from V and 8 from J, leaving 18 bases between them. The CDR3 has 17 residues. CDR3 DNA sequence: TGTGCCAGCAGCGTAGGGGGAGGGCCGCCTCGGGATTCACCCCTCCACTTT. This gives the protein CASSVGGGPPRDSPLHF.

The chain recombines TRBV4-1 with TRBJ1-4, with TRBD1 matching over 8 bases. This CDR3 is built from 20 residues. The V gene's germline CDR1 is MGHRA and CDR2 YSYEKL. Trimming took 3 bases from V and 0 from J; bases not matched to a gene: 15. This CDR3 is CASSHIGQGRLPTTNEKLFF. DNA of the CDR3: TGCGCCAGCAGCCATATAGGACAGGGCCGACTCCCCACAACTAATGAAAAACTGTTTTTT.

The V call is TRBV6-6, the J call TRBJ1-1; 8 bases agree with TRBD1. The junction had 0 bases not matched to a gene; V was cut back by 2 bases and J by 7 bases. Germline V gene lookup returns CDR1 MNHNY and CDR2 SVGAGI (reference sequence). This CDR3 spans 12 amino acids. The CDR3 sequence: CASSYDRGEAFF. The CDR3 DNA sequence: TGTGCCAGCAGTTACGACAGGGGTGAAGCTTTCTTT.

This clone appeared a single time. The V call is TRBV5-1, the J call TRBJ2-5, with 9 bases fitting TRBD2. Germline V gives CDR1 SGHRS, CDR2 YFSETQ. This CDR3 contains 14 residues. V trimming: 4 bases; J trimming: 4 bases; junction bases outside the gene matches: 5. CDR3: CASSAGLALETQYF. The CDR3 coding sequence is TGCGCCAGCAGCGCGGGACTAGCATTAGAGACCCAGTACTTC.

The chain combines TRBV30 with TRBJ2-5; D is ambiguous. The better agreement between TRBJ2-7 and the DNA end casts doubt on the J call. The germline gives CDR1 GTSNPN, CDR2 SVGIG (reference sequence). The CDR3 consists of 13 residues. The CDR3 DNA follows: TGTGCCTGGAGTTGGTACGAGAACTACGAGCAGTACTTC. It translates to CAWSWYENYEQYF.

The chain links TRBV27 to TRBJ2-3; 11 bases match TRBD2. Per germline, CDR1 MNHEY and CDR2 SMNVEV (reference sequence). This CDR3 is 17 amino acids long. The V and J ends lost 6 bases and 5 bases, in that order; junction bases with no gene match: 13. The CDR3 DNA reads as TGTGCCAGCAGCCACCGTTTTAGCGGGAGGGCCGGAGATACGCAGTATTTT. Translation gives CASSHRFSGRAGDTQYF.

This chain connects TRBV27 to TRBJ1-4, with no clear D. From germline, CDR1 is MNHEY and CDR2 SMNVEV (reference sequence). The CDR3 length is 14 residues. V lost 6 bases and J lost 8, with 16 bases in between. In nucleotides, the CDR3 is TGTGCCAGCAGCACTAATGGGCGGGTCGAAAAACTGTTTTTT. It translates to CASSTNGRVEKLFF.

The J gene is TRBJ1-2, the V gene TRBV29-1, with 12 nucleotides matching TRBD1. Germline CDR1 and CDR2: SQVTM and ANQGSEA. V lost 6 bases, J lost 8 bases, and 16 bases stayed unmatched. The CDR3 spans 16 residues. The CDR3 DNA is TGCAGCGTCTCACCCGGGACAGGGGGCGCGACCGGGGGCTACACCTTC. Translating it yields CSVSPGTGGATGGYTF. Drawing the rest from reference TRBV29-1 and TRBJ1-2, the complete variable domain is SAVISQKPSRDICQRGTSLTIQCQVDSQVTMMFWYRQQPGQSLTLIATANQGSEATYESGFVIDKFPISRPNLTFSTLTVSNMSPEDSSIYLCSVSPGTGGATGGYTFGSGTRLTVV.

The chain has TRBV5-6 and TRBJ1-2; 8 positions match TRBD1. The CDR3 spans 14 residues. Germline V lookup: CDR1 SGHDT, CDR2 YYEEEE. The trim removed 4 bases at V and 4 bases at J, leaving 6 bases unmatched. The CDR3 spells CASSESDRGYGYTF. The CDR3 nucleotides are TGTGCCAGCAGCGAATCTGACAGGGGCTATGGCTACACCTTC. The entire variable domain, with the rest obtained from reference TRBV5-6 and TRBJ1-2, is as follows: DAGVTQSPTHLIKTRGQQVTLRCSPKSGHDTVSWYQQALGQGPQFIFQYYEEEERQRGNFPDRFSGHQFPNYSSELNVNALLLGDSALYLCASSESDRGYGYTFGSGTRLTVV.

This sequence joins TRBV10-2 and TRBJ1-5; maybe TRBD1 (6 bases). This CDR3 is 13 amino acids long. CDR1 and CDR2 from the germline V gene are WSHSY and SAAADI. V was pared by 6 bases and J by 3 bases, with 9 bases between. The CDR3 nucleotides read TGCGCCAGCAGCCAGGGGACCAATCAGCCCCAGCATTTT. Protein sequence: CASSQGTNQPQHF.

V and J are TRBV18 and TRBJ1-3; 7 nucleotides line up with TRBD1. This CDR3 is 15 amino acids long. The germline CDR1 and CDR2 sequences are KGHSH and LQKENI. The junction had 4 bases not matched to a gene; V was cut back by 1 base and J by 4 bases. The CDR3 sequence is CASSPQGAQGNTIYF. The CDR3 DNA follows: TGTGCCAGCTCACCACAGGGGGCGCAGGGAAACACCATATATTTT.

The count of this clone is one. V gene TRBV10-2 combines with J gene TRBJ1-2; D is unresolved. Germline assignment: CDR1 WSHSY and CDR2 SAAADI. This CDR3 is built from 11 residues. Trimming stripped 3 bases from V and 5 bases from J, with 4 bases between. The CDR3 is CASSDNYGYTF. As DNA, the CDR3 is TGCGCCAGCAGTGACAATTATGGCTACACCTTC.

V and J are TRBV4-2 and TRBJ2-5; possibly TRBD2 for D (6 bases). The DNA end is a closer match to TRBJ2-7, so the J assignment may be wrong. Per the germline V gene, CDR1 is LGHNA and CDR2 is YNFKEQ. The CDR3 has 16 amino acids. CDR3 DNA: TGTGCCAGCAGCCCGGGCGGGGCAAGCGGGTCCTACGAGCAGTACTTC. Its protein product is CASSPGGASGSYEQYF.

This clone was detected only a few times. The CDR3 region is CASSQLGTGAGYGYTF. The CDR3 DNA sequence: TGCGCCAGCAGCCAGTTGGGGACAGGGGCTGGCTATGGCTACACCTTC. The V and J genes are TRBV4-3 and TRBJ1-2, with 10 nucleotides matching TRBD1. This CDR3 contains 16 residues. In germline, CDR1 is LGHNA, CDR2 YSLEER. V trimming: 3 bases; J trimming: 4 bases; junction bases outside the gene matches: 8.

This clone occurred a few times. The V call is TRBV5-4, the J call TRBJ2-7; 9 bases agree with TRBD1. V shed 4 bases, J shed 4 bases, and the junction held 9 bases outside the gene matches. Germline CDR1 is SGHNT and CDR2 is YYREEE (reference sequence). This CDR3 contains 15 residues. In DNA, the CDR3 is TGTGCCAGCAGCAGTAGGGGACAGGGACGGTACGAGCAGTACTTC. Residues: CASSSRGQGRYEQYF. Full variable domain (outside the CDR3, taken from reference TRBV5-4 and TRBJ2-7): ETGVTQSPTHLIKTRGQQVTLRCSSQSGHNTVSWYQQALGQGPQFIFQYYREEENGRGNFPPRFSGLQFPNYSSELNVNALELDDSALYLCASSSRGQGRYEQYFGPGTRLTVT.

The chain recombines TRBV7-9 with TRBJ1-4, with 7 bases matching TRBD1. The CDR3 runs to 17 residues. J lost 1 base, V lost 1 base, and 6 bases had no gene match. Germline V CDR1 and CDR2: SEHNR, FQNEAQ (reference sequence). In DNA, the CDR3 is TGTGCCAGCAGCTTAGAACAGGGGAAGGGAACTAATGAAAAACTGTTTTTT. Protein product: CASSLEQGKGTNEKLFF. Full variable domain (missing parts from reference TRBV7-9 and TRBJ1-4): DTGVSQNPRHKITKRGQNVTFRCDPISEHNRLYWYRQTLGQGPEFLTYFQNEAQLEKSRLLSDRFSAERPKGSFSTLEIQRTEQGDSAMYLCASSLEQGKGTNEKLFFGSGTQLSVL.